The clone carrying this TCR beta chain turned up a few times. The CDR3 runs 15 residues. V lost 6 bases, J lost 0 bases, and 11 bases stayed unmatched. Germline CDR1 reads SQVTM; CDR2 reads ANQGSEA. Time point here: persistent/refractory GD, antithyroid drugs over 5 years with positive TRAb. Preparation of the TCR library used RNA extracted from PBMCs. Diagnosis followed American Thyroid Association guidelines for Graves' disease. The data stem from a study of regulatory T cells in long-lasting Graves disease. HTBI primers from iRepertoire and Arm-PCR of CDR3 regions yielded the TCR beta libraries. TCRdb used MiXCR to reprocess the multiplex PCR reads, holding one entry per CDR3 protein. Among roughly 450,000 distinct CDR3 sequences listed, around 21% were seen once.

V is TRBV29-1 and J is TRBJ2-7, with TRBD1 identical over 7 bases. This sequence originates from a female donor with Graves disease. The specimen comprised peripheral blood mononuclear cells (PBMCs), sampled when the disease was refractory, from a patient treated with antithyroid drugs. The CDR3 nucleotides are TGCAGCGTCGAACACCGGGACAGTCTCTCCTACGAGCAGTACTTC. Amino acids: CSVEHRDSLSYEQYF.